This TCR beta chain comes out of a study of response to subunit inactivated influenza vaccine. Study-wide findings and caveats: Authors suggested seasonal influenza vaccinations each recruit few new T cells.

This clonotype was picked up a small number of times. Its target is unknown. TCRdb used MiXCR to reprocess the RT-PCR reads, holding one entry per CDR3 protein. The sample holds 200,000 to 300,000 distinct CDR3 sequences, 9% to 15% seen once. The CDR3 extends over 14 amino acids. Germline V gene lookup returns CDR1 MDHEN and CDR2 SYDVKM. With 4 bases clipped from V and 7 bases from J, the junction kept 6 bases outside the gene matches. This clonotype was sampled from a man in his fifties or sixties who received an inactivated influenza vaccine. The rearrangement uses TRBV28 and TRBJ1-4; TRBD1 aligns across 7 bases. Sequencing used non-naive T cells sorted from PBMCs, obtained less than 15 days before vaccination. The CDR3 spells CASSSGQEGEKLFF. The CDR3 nucleotides are TGTGCCAGCAGTTCCGGACAGGAGGGTGAAAAACTGTTTTTT.